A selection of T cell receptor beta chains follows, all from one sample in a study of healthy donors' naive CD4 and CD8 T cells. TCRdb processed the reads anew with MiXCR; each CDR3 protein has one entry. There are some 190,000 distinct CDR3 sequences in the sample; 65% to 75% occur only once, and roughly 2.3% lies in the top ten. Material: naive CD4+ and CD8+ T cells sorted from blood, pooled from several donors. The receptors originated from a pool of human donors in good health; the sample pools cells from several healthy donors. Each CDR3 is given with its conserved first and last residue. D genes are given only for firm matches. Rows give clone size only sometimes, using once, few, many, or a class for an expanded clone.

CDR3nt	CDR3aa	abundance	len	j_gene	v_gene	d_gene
TGCAGCGTTCGGGGATTGGTCACAGATACGCAGTATTTT	CSVRGLVTDTQYF	NA	13	TRBJ2-3	TRBV29-1	NA
TGTGCCAGCAGTTATCCGACCATTCCCAGGGCCAATCAGCCCCAGCATTTT	CASSYPTIPRANQPQHF	NA	17	TRBJ1-5	TRBV6-2/TRBV6-3	NA
TGTGCCAGCAGTTTATCAGTCACCCAGCCCCAGCATTTT	CASSLSVTQPQHF	NA	13	TRBJ1-5	TRBV27	NA
TGTGCCAGCAGTTACCGGACAGGGGCCAACGTCCTGACTTTC	CASSYRTGANVLTF	NA	14	TRBJ2-6	TRBV6-5	NA
TGCAGTGCTCCCTCAGGTCTCTATGAGCAGTTCTTC	CSAPSGLYEQFF	once	12	TRBJ2-1	TRBV20-1	NA
TGCAGCGCCAGGACTAGCTGGAGCTCCTACGAGCAGTACTTC	CSARTSWSSYEQYF	NA	14	TRBJ2-7	TRBV29-1	TRBD2
TGTGCCACCAGCAGGGTTCTAGGGACTACATACACTCAGGGCCCAGATACGCAGTATTTT	CATSRVLGTTYTQGPDTQYF	NA	20	TRBJ2-3	TRBV15	TRBD2
TGTGCCACCCGTGATCCTTCAGGCACTAACTATGGCTACACCTTC	CATRDPSGTNYGYTF	NA	15	TRBJ1-2	TRBV30	NA
TGTGCTAGTGGTCTAAGGGAAGAGACCCAGTACTTC	CASGLREETQYF	NA	12	TRBJ2-5	TRBV12-5	NA
TGCAGCGTTGAGCGTCAGGGGAACACTGAAGCTTTCTTT	CSVERQGNTEAFF	NA	13	TRBJ1-1	TRBV29-1	NA
TGTGCCAGCAGTGAACAGGGCTTGTCAGATGAGCAGTTCTTC	CASSEQGLSDEQFF	few	14	TRBJ2-1	TRBV6-1	NA
TGTGCCAGTAGTATCAGGGACGGAGCCTACGAGCAGTACTTC	CASSIRDGAYEQYF	NA	14	TRBJ2-7	TRBV19	NA
TGTGCCAGCAGCCCTTCTAGCGGGAGGTCCTACGAGCAGTACTTC	CASSPSSGRSYEQYF	NA	15	TRBJ2-7	TRBV11-2	TRBD2
TGTGCCAGCAGTTCCCTTGGGATCCACGAGCAGTACTTC	CASSSLGIHEQYF	NA	13	TRBJ2-7	TRBV12-3/TRBV12-4	NA
TGTGCCAGCAGTCAGGACAGGGGGCTAAGCAATCAGCCCCAGCATTTT	CASSQDRGLSNQPQHF	once	16	TRBJ1-5	TRBV6-5	TRBD1
TGTGCCACCAGCAGAGATCTCCCCTACGAGCAGTACTTC	CATSRDLPYEQYF	NA	13	TRBJ2-7	TRBV15	NA
TGTGCCAGCAGTTACGGAGACAGGGTTACGGACACTGAAGCTTTCTTT	CASSYGDRVTDTEAFF	NA	16	TRBJ1-1	TRBV6-2/TRBV6-3	TRBD1
TGCAGCGTTGAGGTGGGGGAGCGCTATGGCTACACCTTC	CSVEVGERYGYTF	NA	13	TRBJ1-2	TRBV29-1	NA
TGTGCCTGGAGTAGACGGGACACCTCATATCAGCCCCAGCATTTT	CAWSRRDTSYQPQHF	NA	15	TRBJ1-5	TRBV30	NA
TGTGCCAGCAGTGAGGGGGGCCACAATGAGCAGTTCTTC	CASSEGGHNEQFF	NA	13	TRBJ2-1	TRBV2	NA
TGCAGCGTCGGACAGGGGTGGTCCTACGAGCAGTACTTC	CSVGQGWSYEQYF	NA	13	TRBJ2-7	TRBV29-1	TRBD1
TGTGCCAGCTCCGACCGGGGGGCCGAGGACGAGCAGTACTTC	CASSDRGAEDEQYF	NA	14	TRBJ2-7	TRBV19	NA
TGCAGCGCCCTGGGGATGGATCCGCCGCTCTACACCTTC	CSALGMDPPLYTF	NA	13	TRBJ1-2	TRBV29-1	NA
TGTGCCAGCAGTTACTCGATCTACGGGGAGCCGGCCCTCCACTTT	CASSYSIYGEPALHF	NA	15	TRBJ1-6	TRBV6-5	NA
TGCAGCGTTGGTGAGGGACTACAGGAGCAGTACTTC	CSVGEGLQEQYF	NA	12	TRBJ2-7	TRBV29-1	TRBD2
TGTGCCAGCAGTCAATCGCAGGGGAGCTCCTACGAGCAGTACTTC	CASSQSQGSSYEQYF	NA	15	TRBJ2-7	TRBV6-5	NA
TGTGCCACCAGCAGAGATGAAGGGGACTTGTGCTTC	CATSRDEGDLCF	NA	12	TRBJ1-2	TRBV15	NA
TGTGCCAGCAGAAAAGGGGAAGGGTCGTCAGGTCACCACTTT	CASRKGEGSSGHHF	NA	14	TRBJ1-6	TRBV2	NA
TGCAGTGCTAGAGATATTTCACGGTCGGGCACAGATACGCAGTATTTT	CSARDISRSGTDTQYF	NA	16	TRBJ2-3	TRBV20-1	NA
TGTGCCAGCAGCTTAGCGACAGGGACTGGAAACACCATATATTTT	CASSLATGTGNTIYF	once	15	TRBJ1-3	TRBV7-8	TRBD1
TGCAGCGTTGACTCCGGGACACGCTACGAGCAGTACTTC	CSVDSGTRYEQYF	NA	13	TRBJ2-7	TRBV29-1	NA
TGTGCCAGTAGTATAGAAACTAGCGGGTACAATGAGCAGTTCTTC	CASSIETSGYNEQFF	few	15	TRBJ2-1	TRBV19	TRBD2
TGTGCCAGTACGAAAACAAGGCTAAGCGGGAGGACAGATACGCAGTATTTT	CASTKTRLSGRTDTQYF	NA	17	TRBJ2-3	TRBV28	TRBD2
TGTGCCATCAGTGGGACCTACGAGCAGTACTTC	CAISGTYEQYF	NA	11	TRBJ2-7	TRBV10-3	NA
TGTGCCAGCAGCTCCCCACCTCGGGGGGCGATCTATGGCTACACCTTC	CASSSPPRGAIYGYTF	NA	16	TRBJ1-2	TRBV7-2	NA
TGCAGCGTTGAAGAGGTAGGACAGGGAAGTTCCGGTGAGCAGTTCTTC	CSVEEVGQGSSGEQFF	NA	16	TRBJ2-1	TRBV29-1	TRBD1
TGTGCCACAGCGACCTACAATGAGCAGTTCTTC	CATATYNEQFF	NA	11	TRBJ2-1	TRBV6-2/TRBV6-3	NA
TGCGCCAGCAGCTGGCAGGCGGGTAATGAGCAGTTCTTC	CASSWQAGNEQFF	NA	13	TRBJ2-1	TRBV5-1	NA
TGTGCCAGCAGTACCGAACTAGCGGGCGGCTACGAGCAGTACTTC	CASSTELAGGYEQYF	NA	15	TRBJ2-7	TRBV6-5	TRBD2
TGTGCCAGCAGAGAATACACGGGGCAGCCAGAACTGGGAGCTTTCTTT	CASREYTGQPELGAFF	NA	16	TRBJ1-1	TRBV11-2	NA
TGTGCTAGTGGTTTGGGGTCCTCGGAGACCCAGTACTTC	CASGLGSSETQYF	NA	13	TRBJ2-5	TRBV12-5	NA
TGTGCCAGCAGCCGGAGGCCTAGCGCTCTCTACAATGGGCAGTTCTTC	CASSRRPSALYNGQFF	NA	16	TRBJ2-1	TRBV11-3	NA
TGCAGCGTTGAAGGGCTCTCCTATGGCTACACCTTC	CSVEGLSYGYTF	few	12	TRBJ1-2	TRBV29-1	NA
TGTGCCAGCAGCTCGGGGACACGGTACAATGAGCAGTTCTTC	CASSSGTRYNEQFF	NA	14	TRBJ2-1	TRBV5-6	NA
TGCAGTGGATCAGGGGCTGGGGGCTACACCTTC	CSGSGAGGYTF	NA	11	TRBJ1-2	TRBV20-1	NA
TGTGCCTGGTCTTTAAATCGGGAAGAGACCCAGTACTTC	CAWSLNREETQYF	NA	13	TRBJ2-5	TRBV30	NA
TGCAGCGTCCCCGGGACCCATAATGAAAAACTGTTTTTT	CSVPGTHNEKLFF	NA	13	TRBJ1-4	TRBV29-1	NA
TGCAGCGTTGGCCTTGCGCAAGAGACCCAGTACTTC	CSVGLAQETQYF	NA	12	TRBJ2-5	TRBV29-1	NA
TGTGCCAGCAGTTTGACGGAACCCGAGTTGGCCGGGGAGCTGTTTTTT	CASSLTEPELAGELFF	NA	16	TRBJ2-2	TRBV27	NA
TGTGCCTGGAGTGTACTACAGTTCAAACAGCCCCAGCATTTT	CAWSVLQFKQPQHF	NA	14	TRBJ1-5	TRBV30	NA
TGTGCCTGGAGTGTAGGCCAGCAGGAGCAGTTCTTC	CAWSVGQQEQFF	NA	12	TRBJ2-1	TRBV30	NA
TGTGCCAGCAGCTCCAGTAGGGGCGGACAAGAGACCCAGTACTTC	CASSSSRGGQETQYF	NA	15	TRBJ2-5	TRBV13	NA
TGCAGCGCTGGAGGCGGGAGGCGTACCGGGGAGCTGTTTTTT	CSAGGGRRTGELFF	NA	14	TRBJ2-2	TRBV29-1	TRBD2
TGTGCTAGTGGTTTGGTAGTGACTAGCTCGTCCCACGAGCAGTACTTC	CASGLVVTSSSHEQYF	NA	16	TRBJ2-7	TRBV12-5	TRBD2
TGTGCCAGCAGTTTATTAGGGACCACTGGGCTATATGGCAATCAGCCCCAGCATTTT	CASSLLGTTGLYGNQPQHF	NA	19	TRBJ1-5	TRBV28	NA
TGCAGCGGCCGACTAGCGGGAGTACGAGATCAGTTCTTC	CSGRLAGVRDQFF	NA	13	TRBJ2-1	TRBV29-1	TRBD2
TGTGCCAGTAGTATACTCGCGCCCCACAATGAGCAGTTCTTC	CASSILAPHNEQFF	NA	14	TRBJ2-1	TRBV19	NA
TGTGCCATCAGTTCGAGACAGGGGGAGCACGAGCAGTACTTC	CAISSRQGEHEQYF	NA	14	TRBJ2-7	TRBV10-3	TRBD1
TGCAGCGCTTTGGTGAGGGACTATGGCTACACCTTC	CSALVRDYGYTF	NA	12	TRBJ1-2	TRBV29-1	NA